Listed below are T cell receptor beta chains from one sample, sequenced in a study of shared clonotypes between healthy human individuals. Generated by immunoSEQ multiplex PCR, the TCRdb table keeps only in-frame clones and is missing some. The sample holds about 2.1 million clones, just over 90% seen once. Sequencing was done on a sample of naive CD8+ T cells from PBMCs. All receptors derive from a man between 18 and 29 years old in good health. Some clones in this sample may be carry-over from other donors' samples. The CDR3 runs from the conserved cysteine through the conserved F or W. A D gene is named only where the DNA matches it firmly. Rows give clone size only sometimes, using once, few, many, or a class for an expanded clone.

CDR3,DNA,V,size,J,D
CATSRLAGVGNTIYF,TGTGCCACCAGCAGACTTGCGGGAGTTGGAAACACCATATATTTT,TRBV15,-,TRBJ1-3,-
CASSLEDNYNEQFF,TGTGCCAGCAGCTTGGAGGACAACTACAATGAGCAGTTCTTC,TRBV5-4,-,TRBJ2-1,-
CSASIGGTDEQYF,TGCAGCGCCTCTATCGGGGGGACCGACGAGCAGTACTTC,TRBV29-1,-,TRBJ2-7,TRBD2
CASSPPGDITYEQYF,TGTGCCAGCAGCCCCCCTGGAGATATCACCTACGAGCAGTACTTC,TRBV28,-,TRBJ2-7,-
CASAPGGHPIGETQYF,TGTGCCAGCGCACCCGGGGGGCACCCAATTGGAGAGACCCAGTACTTC,TRBV18,-,TRBJ2-5,-
CASSIAADTQYF,TGTGCCAGTAGTATAGCAGCAGATACGCAGTATTTT,TRBV19,-,TRBJ2-3,-
CASSSDGTGDNEQFF,TGTGCCAGCAGCTCAGACGGGACAGGGGACAATGAGCAGTTCTTC,TRBV13,once,TRBJ2-1,TRBD1
CASSTNRAFF,TGTGCCAGCAGCACGAATCGAGCTTTCTTT,TRBV28,-,TRBJ1-1,-
CSVEGWTGGETQYF,TGCAGCGTTGAAGGTTGGACAGGGGGAGAGACCCAGTACTTC,TRBV29-1,-,TRBJ2-5,TRBD1
CASTDSTGSLYGYTF,TGTGCCAGCACCGACTCAACAGGCAGCCTCTATGGCTACACCTTC,TRBV6-5,-,TRBJ1-2,-